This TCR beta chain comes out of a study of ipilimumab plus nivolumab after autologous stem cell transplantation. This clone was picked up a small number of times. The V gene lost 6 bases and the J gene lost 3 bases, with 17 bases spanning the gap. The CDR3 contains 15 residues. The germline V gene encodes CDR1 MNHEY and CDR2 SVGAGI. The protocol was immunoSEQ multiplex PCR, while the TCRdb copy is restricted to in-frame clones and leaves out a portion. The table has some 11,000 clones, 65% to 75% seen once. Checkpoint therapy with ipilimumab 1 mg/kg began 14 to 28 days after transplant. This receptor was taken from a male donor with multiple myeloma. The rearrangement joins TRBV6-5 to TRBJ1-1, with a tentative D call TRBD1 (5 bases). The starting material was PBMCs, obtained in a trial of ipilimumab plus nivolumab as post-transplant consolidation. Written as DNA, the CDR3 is TGTGCCAGCAGCCGTCAGGGAGCATGGGACACTGAAGCTTTCTTT. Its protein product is CASSRQGAWDTEAFF.